The rows below give T cell receptor beta chains drawn from one sample of a study of cytotoxic CD8 clonotypes in ibrutinib-treated CLL. The repertoire was sequenced with immunoSEQ multiplex PCR; TCRdb's copy has only in-frame clones and lacks some. The table lists 140,000 to 150,000 clones, more than 75% of them singletons. The sequenced sample was PBMCs, obtained after 24 months of ibrutinib treatment. The receptor set was obtained from a human donor with chronic lymphocytic leukemia. Each CDR3 is given with its conserved first and last residue. D genes are given only for firm matches. The listing skips clone size in some rows; elsewhere it reads once, few, many or a size class.

clone size: NA
D gene: NA
V gene: TRBV5-1
J gene: TRBJ2-7
CDR3 DNA: TGCGCCAGCAGCCGAGGCACAGACTCCTACGAGCAGTACTTC
CDR3 protein: CASSRGTDSYEQYF

clone size: NA
D gene: NA
V gene: TRBV5-1
J gene: TRBJ1-5
CDR3 DNA: TGCGCCAGCAGCGCCGGACCTCAGGGTCAGCCCCAGCATTTT
CDR3 protein: CASSAGPQGQPQHF

clone size: few
D gene: TRBD1
V gene: TRBV7-9
J gene: TRBJ1-4
CDR3 DNA: TGTGCCAGCAGCGCCCGCGGGACAGGGTCGGCTGAAAAACTGTTTTTT
CDR3 protein: CASSARGTGSAEKLFF

clone size: NA
D gene: NA
V gene: TRBV6-5
J gene: TRBJ1-3
CDR3 DNA: TGTGCCAGCAGTTACTCGAAAGTCTCTGGAAACACCATATATTTT
CDR3 protein: CASSYSKVSGNTIYF

clone size: NA
D gene: NA
V gene: TRBV4-3
J gene: TRBJ1-2
CDR3 DNA: TGCGCCAGCAGCCAAGGTCGGCAAGACTATGGCTACACCTTC
CDR3 protein: CASSQGRQDYGYTF

clone size: many
D gene: TRBD2
V gene: TRBV29-1
J gene: TRBJ2-7
CDR3 DNA: TGCAGCGCGGTAGCGGGGGCCTACGAGCAGTACTTC
CDR3 protein: CSAVAGAYEQYF

clone size: NA
D gene: TRBD1
V gene: TRBV6-1
J gene: TRBJ2-2
CDR3 DNA: TGTGCCAGCAGTGAAGCGAACAGGGGCGCCGGGGAGCTGTTTTTT
CDR3 protein: CASSEANRGAGELFF

clone size: once
D gene: NA
V gene: TRBV25-1
J gene: TRBJ1-4
CDR3 DNA: TGTGCCAGCAGTGACCCACAGGACTGGGGTGAAAAACTGTTTTTT
CDR3 protein: CASSDPQDWGEKLFF

clone size: NA
D gene: NA
V gene: TRBV4-3
J gene: TRBJ2-4
CDR3 DNA: TGCGCCAGCAGCCAAGATGGGGGAGGCGGTAAAAACATTCAGTACTTC
CDR3 protein: CASSQDGGGGKNIQYF

clone size: NA
D gene: TRBD1
V gene: TRBV7-6
J gene: TRBJ2-7
CDR3 DNA: TGTGCCAGCAGCTACAGGGGGCGCCGGGACGAGCAGTACTTC
CDR3 protein: CASSYRGRRDEQYF

clone size: few
D gene: NA
V gene: TRBV19
J gene: TRBJ2-3
CDR3 DNA: TGTGCCAGTAGTGGGGGGCAGGGGGCAGATACGCAGTATTTT
CDR3 protein: CASSGGQGADTQYF

clone size: NA
D gene: NA
V gene: TRBV20-1
J gene: TRBJ2-5
CDR3 DNA: TGCAGTGCGACCCGATCCGAGACCCAGTACTTC
CDR3 protein: CSATRSETQYF

clone size: NA
D gene: NA
V gene: TRBV9
J gene: TRBJ2-2
CDR3 DNA: TGTGCCAGCAGCGTAGTCTCCGGGGAGCTGTTTTTT
CDR3 protein: CASSVVSGELFF

clone size: NA
D gene: NA
V gene: TRBV28
J gene: TRBJ2-4
CDR3 DNA: TGTGCCACCTTGGCCGGGGCATTAGCCAAAAACATTCAGTACTTC
CDR3 protein: CATLAGALAKNIQYF

clone size: NA
D gene: NA
V gene: TRBV10-2
J gene: TRBJ2-5
CDR3 DNA: TGCGCCAGCATGGGGGCGGAGACCCAGTACTTC
CDR3 protein: CASMGAETQYF

clone size: few
D gene: TRBD1
V gene: TRBV7-2
J gene: TRBJ1-5
CDR3 DNA: TGTGCCAGCAGCCCGGGACAGGGGGATCAGCCCCAGCATTTT
CDR3 protein: CASSPGQGDQPQHF

clone size: NA
D gene: NA
V gene: TRBV19
J gene: TRBJ1-2
CDR3 DNA: TGTGCCAGTAGTCCCAACCCCCAGGGGTCGTATGGCTACACCTTC
CDR3 protein: CASSPNPQGSYGYTF

clone size: NA
D gene: NA
V gene: TRBV6-6
J gene: TRBJ2-7
CDR3 DNA: TGTGCCAGCAGGACCGACAGAGCATACGAGCAGTACTTC
CDR3 protein: CASRTDRAYEQYF

clone size: NA
D gene: NA
V gene: TRBV18
J gene: TRBJ1-1
CDR3 DNA: TGTGCCAGCTCACCACCGGTCGGGTACACTGAAGCTTTCTTT
CDR3 protein: CASSPPVGYTEAFF

clone size: NA
D gene: TRBD2
V gene: TRBV5-6
J gene: TRBJ2-5
CDR3 DNA: TGTGCCAGCAGCGGGGGACTAGCGAGGGGAGAGACCCAGTACTTC
CDR3 protein: CASSGGLARGETQYF

clone size: once
D gene: NA
V gene: TRBV19
J gene: TRBJ2-3
CDR3 DNA: TGTGCCAGTACCCAGGCAGATACGCAGTATTTT
CDR3 protein: CASTQADTQYF

clone size: NA
D gene: NA
V gene: TRBV5-1
J gene: TRBJ2-3
CDR3 DNA: TGCGCCAGCAGCCGGAGTGGGGGCCGCACAGATACGCAGTATTTT
CDR3 protein: CASSRSGGRTDTQYF